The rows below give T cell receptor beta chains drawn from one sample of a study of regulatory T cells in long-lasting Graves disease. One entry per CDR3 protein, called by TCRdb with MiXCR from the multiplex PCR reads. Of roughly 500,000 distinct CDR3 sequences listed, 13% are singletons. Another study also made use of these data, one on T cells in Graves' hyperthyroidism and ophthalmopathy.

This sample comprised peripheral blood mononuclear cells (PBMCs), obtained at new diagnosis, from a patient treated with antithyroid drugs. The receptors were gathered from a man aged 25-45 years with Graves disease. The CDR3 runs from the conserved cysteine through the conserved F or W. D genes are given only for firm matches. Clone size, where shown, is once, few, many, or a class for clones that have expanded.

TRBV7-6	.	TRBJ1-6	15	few	CASSLGPIGNSPLHF	TGTGCCAGCAGCTTAGGGCCGATCGGTAATTCACCCCTCCACTTT
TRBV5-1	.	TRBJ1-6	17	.	CASSLFLRGVYNSPLHF	TGCGCCAGCAGCCTCTTTCTCCGGGGGGTATATAATTCACCCCTCCACTTT
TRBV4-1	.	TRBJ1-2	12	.	CASSLIGDGYTF	TGCGCCAGCAGCCTTATAGGGGATGGCTACACCTTC
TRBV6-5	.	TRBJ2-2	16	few	CASSYALAKNTGELFF	TGTGCCAGCAGTTACGCCCTAGCAAAAAACACCGGGGAGCTGTTTTTT
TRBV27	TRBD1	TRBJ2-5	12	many	CASSGTAETQYF	TGTGCCAGCAGCGGGACAGCAGAGACCCAGTACTTC
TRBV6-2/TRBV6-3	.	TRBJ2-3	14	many	CASSPLHSTDTQYF	TGTGCCAGCAGTCCCCTCCACAGCACAGATACGCAGTATTTT
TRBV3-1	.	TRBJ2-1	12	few	CASSQGLGRQFF	TGTGCCAGCAGCCAAGGATTAGGGCGGCAGTTCTTC
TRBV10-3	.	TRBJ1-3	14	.	CATRTGLAGNTIYF	TGTGCCACCAGAACAGGGTTGGCTGGAAACACCATATATTTT
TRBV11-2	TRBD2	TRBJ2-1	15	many	CASRGTSGGYNEQFF	TGTGCCAGCCGCGGGACTAGCGGGGGCTACAATGAGCAGTTCTTC
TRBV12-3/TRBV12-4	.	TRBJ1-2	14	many	CASSPLLLGDGYTF	TGTGCCAGCAGTCCCTTACTCCTAGGGGATGGCTACACCTTC
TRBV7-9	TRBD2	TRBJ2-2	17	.	CASSLGLAGVRTGELFF	TGTGCCAGCAGCTTAGGGCTAGCGGGAGTGAGGACCGGGGAGCTGTTTTTT
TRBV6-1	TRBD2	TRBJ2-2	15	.	CASGGLAGSTGELFF	TGTGCCAGCGGAGGACTAGCGGGGTCCACCGGGGAGCTGTTTTTT
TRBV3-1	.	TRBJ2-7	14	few	CASSEVGTAYEQYF	TGTGCCAGCAGCGAAGTGGGCACGGCCTACGAGCAGTACTTC
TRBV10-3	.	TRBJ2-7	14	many	CATQSPRSSYEQYF	TGTGCCACGCAGTCCCCCAGGAGCTCCTACGAGCAGTACTTC
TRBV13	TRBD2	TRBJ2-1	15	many	CASSLSSGRTNEQFF	TGTGCCAGCAGCTTAAGTAGCGGGAGGACAAATGAGCAGTTCTTC
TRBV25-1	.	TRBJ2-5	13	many	CAALDNLQETQYF	TGTGCAGCACTGGACAACCTACAAGAGACCCAGTACTTC